The T cell receptor (beta chain) under discussion was sequenced for a study of cytomegalovirus exposure and HLA in healthy donors. Study-level results: Later on, an analysis showed TCR association rates differing by HLA locus, with DRB1 the most and HLA-C the fewest. According to the study, 160 or so TCR beta chains were cytomegalovirus-associated.

In the PCR, 60 Vbeta and 13 Jbeta primers were used. Only in-frame clones appear in the TCRdb table, and some are missing; sequencing was by immunoSEQ multiplex PCR. The data hold about 180,000 clones, with about 81% observed a single time. The CDR3 runs 17 residues. Germline V gene data show CDR1 as SGHAT and CDR2 as FQNNGV. V was clipped by 6 bases and J by 0 bases; unmatched bases: 5. Notes on this clone: Its antigen is unknown.

Input material: PBMCs. The chain combines TRBV11-2 with TRBJ2-3, with 14 bases identical to TRBD2. The sequence derives from a woman in her twenties or thirties in good health and CMV-seronegative. The CDR3, as DNA: TGTGCCAGCAGGAGACTAGCGGGAGGGCCAAGCACAGATACGCAGTATTTT. It is translated as CASRRLAGGPSTDTQYF.